A single sample gave rise to the 25 T cell receptor beta chains below, sequenced in a study of beta chain features in type 1 diabetes. No antigens are known for them. Every bit of the isolated RNA underwent reverse transcription, so sequencing read expressed TCRB transcripts. TCRdb's copy holds only in-frame clones and misses some; the assay was immunoSEQ multiplex PCR. There are some 700,000 clones in the sample; around an eighth occur only once, and approximately 0.021% lies in the top ten. Study results and caveats: Shorter TCRB CDR3s, moderately but significantly so, marked every one of the four CD4+ subsets in Type 1 diabetes patients.

The specimen sequenced was naive CD4+ T cells from blood. The origin of the receptors is a man younger than 35 with type 1 diabetes.

This clone came up a few times. The chain couples TRBV6-1 to TRBJ2-1; 13 bases align to TRBD2. This CDR3 has 14 amino acids. Germline V lookup: CDR1 MNHNS, CDR2 SASEGT. The ends lost 6 bases at V and 8 bases at J; junction bases unmatched: 4. The CDR3 region is CASRRLAGGDEQFF. The CDR3 nucleotides read TGTGCCAGCAGAAGACTAGCGGGGGGTGATGAGCAGTTCTTC.

The chain is built from TRBV13 and TRBJ2-1; D is possibly TRBD1 (5 bases). The CDR3 runs to 14 residues. V dropped 8 bases and J dropped 7 bases, with 18 bases sitting between them. In germline, CDR1 is PRHDT, CDR2 FYEKMQ (reference sequence). The CDR3 DNA reads as TGTGCCAGCTTAAAGGGGCTTCTAGGTAATGAGCAGTTCTTC. This gives the protein CASLKGLLGNEQFF.

This clone was seen a handful of times. The V and J genes are TRBV30 and TRBJ2-7, with 10 positions matching TRBD2. With 5 bases clipped from V and 0 bases from J, the junction kept 4 bases outside the gene matches. This CDR3 is 14 amino acids long. CDR1 and CDR2 (germline): GTSNPN, SVGIG (reference sequence). The CDR3 protein is CAWSGLADSYEQYF. CDR3 in DNA: TGTGCCTGGTCTGGACTAGCGGACTCCTACGAGCAGTACTTC. Full variable domain (missing parts from reference TRBV30 and TRBJ2-7): SQTIHQWPATLVQPVGSPLSLECTVEGTSNPNLYWYRQAAGRGLQLLFYSVGIGQISSEVPQNLSASRPQDRQFILSSKKLLLSDSGFYLCAWSGLADSYEQYFGPGTRLTVT.

This clone has only a few counts. CDR3 DNA sequence: TGTGCCTGGAGCCAGGTTGAGAAGGAGACCCAGTACTTC. Translated: CAWSQVEKETQYF. V usage is TRBV30 and J usage is TRBJ2-5, with no clear D. This CDR3 comprises 13 residues. CDR1 and CDR2 (germline): GTSNPN, SVGIG (reference sequence). Trimming shortened V by 3 bases and J by 5 bases, and 13 bases separated the two germline ends.

This clone was found a few times. The V gene is TRBV10-3, the J gene TRBJ1-1, with a possible D match to TRBD1 (5 bases). This CDR3 spans 15 amino acids. The V gene's germline CDR1 is ENHRY and CDR2 SYGVKD. V was pared by 5 bases and J by 1 base, with 14 bases between. The CDR3 DNA is TGTGCCATCAGTCCGACAGAGGTGGGGAACACTGAAGCTTTCTTT. Its translation is CAISPTEVGNTEAFF.

The J gene is TRBJ1-5, the V gene TRBV28; D perhaps matches TRBD1 (5 bases). The CDR3 covers 14 residues. Germline CDR1 MDHEN, CDR2 SYDVKM. Trimming left V 3 bases short and J 9 bases short, with 15 bases between. The CDR3 loop reads CASSFHRPGWPQHF. CDR3 in DNA: TGTGCCAGCAGTTTCCACAGGCCTGGGTGGCCCCAGCATTTT.

This clone was seen a handful of times. This sequence joins TRBV5-5 and TRBJ1-2; 8 bases are a match to TRBD1. The V gene's germline CDR1 is SGHKS and CDR2 YYEKEE (reference sequence). With V trimmed by 1 base and J by 4 bases, 0 bases remained unmatched. This CDR3 has 13 residues. CDR3 sequence: CASSLQGAYGYTF. CDR3 sequence (DNA): TGTGCCAGCAGCTTGCAGGGGGCCTATGGCTACACCTTC.

The rearrangement uses TRBV9 and TRBJ2-1, with D maybe TRBD2 (5 bases). In germline, CDR1 is SGDLS, CDR2 YYNGEE. CDR3 length: 13 residues. Trimming shortened V by 5 bases and J by 16 bases, and 22 bases separated the two germline ends. The DNA for the CDR3 is TGTGCCAGCAGGAGGGAATCTCGGCCAATCCTATTCTTC. It yields the protein CASRRESRPILFF.

The V gene is TRBV5-4, the J gene TRBJ1-1; a weak D match, TRBD1 (6 bases). The CDR3 length is 15 residues. Trimming shortened V by 0 bases and J by 2 bases, and 11 bases separated the two germline ends. The germline gives CDR1 SGHNT, CDR2 YYREEE (reference sequence). CDR3 sequence: CASSLVGQLNTEAFF. For the CDR3, the DNA is TGTGCCAGCAGCTTGGTTGGACAGCTTAACACTGAAGCTTTCTTT.

The chain links TRBV14 to TRBJ1-5; D not resolved. The V gene lost 2 bases and the J gene lost 0 bases, with 2 bases spanning the gap. The CDR3 spans 13 residues. Germline V gene data show CDR1 as SGHDN and CDR2 as FVKESK. The CDR3 DNA is TGTGCCAGCAGCCAACTTAGCAATCAGCCCCAGCATTTT. Amino acid sequence: CASSQLSNQPQHF.

This clone was counted only a few times. The sample has other DNA sequences that encode this CDR3 too. The V and J genes are TRBV9 and TRBJ2-3, with D possibly matching TRBD1 (5 bases). Germline V gene data show CDR1 as SGDLS and CDR2 as YYNGEE. Between the trimmed V and J ends, which lost 2 bases and 1 base, there was a span of 8 bases. There are 14 residues in the CDR3. CDR3 region: CASSVGRGTDTQYF. In nucleotides, the CDR3 is TGTGCCAGCAGCGTTGGCAGGGGCACAGATACGCAGTATTTT.

A few counts support this clone. The chain's CDR3 is CASTSETGSYEQYF. CDR3 DNA sequence: TGTGCCAGCACCTCTGAGACAGGTTCCTACGAGCAGTACTTC. The chain is built from TRBV25-1 and TRBJ2-7; possibly TRBD1 for D (6 bases). CDR3 length: 14 residues. V was trimmed by 7 bases and J by 1 base, leaving 14 bases between them. Germline lookup yields CDR1 MGHDK and CDR2 SYGVNS.

This clone was found a few times. The V gene is TRBV2, the J gene TRBJ2-7, with D unclear. The V gene's germline CDR1 is SNHLY and CDR2 FYNNEI. There are 12 residues in the CDR3. The V and J ends lost 8 bases and 0 bases respectively, with 8 bases between them. The CDR3 DNA reads as TGTGCCAGCCTGGGCCTCTCCTACGAGCAGTACTTC. Residues: CASLGLSYEQYF.

The J gene is TRBJ2-5, the V gene TRBV4-2, with D perhaps TRBD1 or TRBD2 (5 bases each). The CDR3 runs to 17 residues. CDR1 and CDR2 (germline): LGHNA, YNFKEQ. V lost 1 base and J 5 bases, leaving 20 bases between the germline ends. Here the CDR3 reads CASSQVGDAPRKETQYF. The DNA for the CDR3 is TGTGCCAGCAGCCAAGTGGGGGACGCCCCGAGGAAGGAGACCCAGTACTTC.

With regard to this clone: The sample holds other DNA sequences that translate to the same CDR3. The CDR3 loop is CASSLGQGNYNEQFF. The DNA of the CDR3 is TGTGCCAGCAGCTTAGGTCAGGGGAACTACAATGAGCAGTTCTTC. The genes are TRBV7-6 and TRBJ2-1; the D gene is possibly TRBD1 (6 bases). In germline, CDR1 is SGHVS, CDR2 FNYEAQ. Trimming cost V 1 base and J 3 bases, with 10 bases left between them. The CDR3 runs 15 residues. Supplemented by reference TRBV7-6 and TRBJ2-1, the full variable domain reads GAGVSQSPRYKVTKRGQDVALRCDPISGHVSLYWYRQALGQGPEFLTYFNYEAQQDKSGLPNDRFSAERPEGSISTLTIQRTEQRDSAMYRCASSLGQGNYNEQFFGPGTRLTVL.

The gene calls are TRBV5-6 and TRBJ2-7; tentative D call: TRBD1 (5 bases). The CDR3 has 16 residues. V lost 1 base and J 0 bases, leaving 14 bases between the germline ends. CDR1 is SGHDT and CDR2 is YYEEEE in the germline V gene. The chain's CDR3 is CASSLRFSGPSYEQYF. CDR3 DNA sequence: TGTGCCAGCAGCTTGCGGTTTTCAGGGCCCTCCTACGAGCAGTACTTC.

The chain employs TRBV10-3 and TRBJ2-3, with a tentative D call TRBD2 (5 bases). The germline CDR1 and CDR2 sequences are ENHRY and SYGVKD. The CDR3 runs to 16 residues. Trimming shortened V by 3 bases and J by 1 base, and 14 bases separated the two germline ends. CDR3 DNA: TGTGCCATCAGTGACCCGGGTACTAGAGGCACAGATACGCAGTATTTT. Protein product: CAISDPGTRGTDTQYF.

The chain carries TRBV29-1 and TRBJ1-1; unclear D gene. Germline lookup yields CDR1 SQVTM and CDR2 ANQGSEA. This CDR3 has 13 amino acids. V lost 1 base and J 0 bases, leaving 6 bases between the germline ends. This chain's CDR3 is CSVEVGMNTEAFF. The CDR3 DNA is TGCAGCGTTGAAGTGGGAATGAACACTGAAGCTTTCTTT.

The chain links TRBV18 to TRBJ1-3; D call uncertain. V was trimmed by 1 base and J by 0 bases, leaving 7 bases between them. The CDR3 is 15 amino acids. Germline-derived CDR1 and CDR2 are KGHSH and LQKENI. CDR3 sequence (DNA): TGTGCCAGCTCACCACGGGCCACCTCTGGAAACACCATATATTTT. Protein product: CASSPRATSGNTIYF.

This clone was seen more than once but under ten times. This sequence joins TRBV19 and TRBJ2-1; a possible D gene is TRBD2 (7 bases). Germline loops: CDR1 LNHDA, CDR2 SQIVND (reference sequence). The ends were cut back, 4 bases at V and 2 bases at J, with 9 bases in the middle. This CDR3 contains 14 residues. Here the CDR3 reads CASSSGGTYNEQFF. The DNA of the CDR3 is TGTGCCAGTAGTAGCGGGGGCACCTACAATGAGCAGTTCTTC.

This clone was observed a handful of times. V and J are TRBV6-5 and TRBJ1-2; D remains ambiguous. Per germline, CDR1 MNHEY and CDR2 SVGAGI. Trimming left V 5 bases short and J 3 bases short, with 7 bases between. CDR3 length: 12 amino acids. The CDR3 is CASSENDYGYTF. Here the CDR3 DNA reads TGTGCCAGCAGTGAAAACGACTATGGCTACACCTTC.

A few counts support this clone. The chain has TRBV6-1 and TRBJ2-3; D uncertain. This CDR3 has 11 amino acids. The germline gives CDR1 MNHNS, CDR2 SASEGT. V dropped 1 base and J dropped 5 bases, with 1 base sitting between them. The CDR3 DNA follows: TGTGCCAGCAGTGAAGTAGATACGCAGTATTTT. Protein product: CASSEVDTQYF.

This clone came up a few times. The chain joins TRBV13 to TRBJ1-2; no clear D. Germline loops: CDR1 PRHDT, CDR2 FYEKMQ (reference sequence). V was trimmed by 0 bases and J by 2 bases, leaving 7 bases between them. This CDR3 comprises 14 residues. The CDR3 is CASSLGQLNYGYTF. CDR3 DNA sequence: TGTGCCAGCAGCTTAGGACAGCTCAACTATGGCTACACCTTC.

This clone was detected only a few times. The V and J genes are TRBV12-5 and TRBJ1-1; D not certain. Deletions cut 3 bases from V and 1 base from J, with 6 bases between. CDR3 length: 13 residues. Germline V gene lookup returns CDR1 LGHNT and CDR2 FRNRAP. CDR3 region: CASGFDRNTEAFF. For the CDR3, the DNA is TGTGCTAGTGGTTTCGACCGGAACACTGAAGCTTTCTTT.

This chain uses TRBV11-2 with TRBJ2-7, with D possibly being TRBD1 (5 bases). Germline V gene data show CDR1 as SGHAT and CDR2 as FQNNGV. This CDR3 is 13 amino acids long. The V and J ends lost 0 bases and 5 bases respectively, with 8 bases between them. CDR3 protein: CASSLDRANEQYF. DNA of the CDR3: TGTGCCAGCAGCTTAGACAGGGCAAACGAGCAGTACTTC.